The rows below give T cell receptor beta chains drawn from one sample of a study of blood T cell repertoires in COVID-19. Generated by immunoSEQ multiplex PCR, the TCRdb table keeps only in-frame clones and is missing some. The sample consists of 120,000 to 150,000 clones, about 84% of them appearing once. Sequencing was done on a sample of peripheral blood. All receptors derive from a woman aged 45-65 years with acute or convalescent COVID-19. The CDR3 runs from the conserved cysteine through the conserved F or W. The D gene is left open where the match is weak. Clone sizes are given selectively: once, few, many, or a class where the clone is expanded.

j_gene: TRBJ1-3
v_gene: TRBV6-5
d_gene: -
abundance: -
CDR3aa: CASGGRSRNTIYF
CDR3nt: TGTGCCAGCGGAGGGAGGTCGCGAAACACCATATATTTT

j_gene: TRBJ1-3
v_gene: TRBV7-7
d_gene: -
abundance: -
CDR3aa: CASSPWKGPGNTIYF
CDR3nt: TGTGCCAGCAGCCCCTGGAAGGGGCCTGGAAACACCATATATTTT

j_gene: TRBJ1-2
v_gene: TRBV7-9
d_gene: -
abundance: few
CDR3aa: CASSSLPGGINGYTF
CDR3nt: TGTGCCAGCAGCTCCCTTCCCGGAGGTATCAATGGCTACACCTTC

j_gene: TRBJ1-5
v_gene: TRBV6-2/TRBV6-3
d_gene: -
abundance: -
CDR3aa: CASSDRGGFRNQPQHF
CDR3nt: TGTGCCAGCAGTGACCGAGGGGGTTTTCGAAATCAGCCCCAGCATTTT

j_gene: TRBJ1-5
v_gene: TRBV27
d_gene: -
abundance: -
CDR3aa: CASSSTVQGTYQPQHF
CDR3nt: TGTGCCAGCAGTTCGACGGTTCAGGGAACTTATCAGCCCCAGCATTTT

j_gene: TRBJ2-1
v_gene: TRBV5-1
d_gene: TRBD2
abundance: -
CDR3aa: CASGTSGSYNEQFF
CDR3nt: TGCGCCAGCGGGACTAGCGGTTCCTACAATGAGCAGTTCTTC

j_gene: TRBJ1-5
v_gene: TRBV18
d_gene: TRBD1
abundance: -
CDR3aa: CASSPGQGRDQPQHF
CDR3nt: TGTGCCAGCTCACCCGGACAGGGGCGCGATCAGCCCCAGCATTTT

j_gene: TRBJ2-7
v_gene: TRBV18
d_gene: TRBD2
abundance: -
CDR3aa: CASSTSEYYEQYF
CDR3nt: TGTGCCAGCTCAACTAGCGAGTACTACGAGCAGTACTTC

j_gene: TRBJ2-1
v_gene: TRBV7-6
d_gene: TRBD2
abundance: -
CDR3aa: CASSLEAGAYNEQFF
CDR3nt: TGTGCCAGCAGCTTAGAAGCGGGGGCCTACAATGAGCAGTTCTTC

j_gene: TRBJ2-5
v_gene: TRBV11-2
d_gene: TRBD2
abundance: -
CDR3aa: CASSHSSLAGVYQETQYF
CDR3nt: TGTGCCAGCAGCCACAGCTCTCTAGCGGGGGTGTACCAAGAGACCCAGTACTTC

j_gene: TRBJ2-2
v_gene: TRBV10-3
d_gene: TRBD1
abundance: -
CDR3aa: CAISGEGQVLGELFF
CDR3nt: TGTGCCATCAGTGGAGAGGGACAGGTACTAGGGGAGCTGTTTTTT

j_gene: TRBJ2-3
v_gene: TRBV7-2
d_gene: TRBD1
abundance: many
CDR3aa: CASTGQGTDTQYF
CDR3nt: TGTGCCAGCACTGGACAGGGCACAGATACGCAGTATTTT

j_gene: TRBJ1-6
v_gene: TRBV19
d_gene: -
abundance: -
CDR3aa: CASSIDQRLPLHF
CDR3nt: TGTGCCAGTAGTATAGATCAGCGGCTCCCCCTCCACTTT

j_gene: TRBJ2-1
v_gene: TRBV7-7
d_gene: -
abundance: -
CDR3aa: CASSLGEDSSYNEQFF
CDR3nt: TGTGCCAGCAGCTTAGGGGAAGACAGTTCCTACAATGAGCAGTTCTTC

j_gene: TRBJ2-3
v_gene: TRBV28
d_gene: TRBD2
abundance: -
CDR3aa: CASRGWASGGPTDTQYF
CDR3nt: TGTGCCAGCAGAGGGTGGGCTAGCGGGGGGCCCACAGATACGCAGTATTTT

j_gene: TRBJ1-5
v_gene: TRBV19
d_gene: TRBD1
abundance: -
CDR3aa: CASTKRGQNRGDQPQHF
CDR3nt: TGTGCCAGTACAAAGAGGGGACAGAACCGCGGTGATCAGCCCCAGCATTTT

j_gene: TRBJ1-5
v_gene: TRBV30
d_gene: TRBD1
abundance: -
CDR3aa: CACAGTGGQPQHF
CDR3nt: TGTGCCTGCGCCGGGACAGGAGGTCAGCCCCAGCATTTT

j_gene: TRBJ2-1
v_gene: TRBV20-1
d_gene: -
abundance: -
CDR3aa: CSSYRVDEQFF
CDR3nt: TGCAGCTCATACAGGGTCGATGAGCAGTTCTTC

j_gene: TRBJ2-7
v_gene: TRBV6-4
d_gene: -
abundance: -
CDR3aa: CASTGGWTREQYF
CDR3nt: TGTGCCAGTACAGGGGGGTGGACTAGGGAGCAGTACTTC

j_gene: TRBJ1-4
v_gene: TRBV6-5
d_gene: -
abundance: -
CDR3aa: CASSNRATNEKLFF
CDR3nt: TGTGCCAGCAGTAACAGAGCAACTAATGAAAAACTGTTTTTT

j_gene: TRBJ1-3
v_gene: TRBV28
d_gene: -
abundance: -
CDR3aa: CASSTDRYSGNTIYF
CDR3nt: TGTGCCAGCAGTACGGACAGATATTCTGGAAACACCATATATTTT

j_gene: TRBJ1-1
v_gene: TRBV20-1
d_gene: -
abundance: -
CDR3aa: CSAARTVEAFF
CDR3nt: TGCAGTGCTGCCAGGACAGTAGAGGCTTTCTTT

j_gene: TRBJ1-5
v_gene: TRBV28
d_gene: -
abundance: -
CDR3aa: CASSIRQARQPQHF
CDR3nt: TGTGCCAGCAGTATAAGACAGGCGAGGCAGCCCCAGCATTTT

j_gene: TRBJ2-3
v_gene: TRBV5-1
d_gene: TRBD2
abundance: -
CDR3aa: CASSPVLLLAGDYTDTQYF
CDR3nt: TGCGCCAGCAGCCCCGTTTTGTTATTAGCGGGGGACTACACAGATACGCAGTATTTT

j_gene: TRBJ1-6
v_gene: TRBV2
d_gene: -
abundance: -
CDR3aa: CASPKGVNSPLHF
CDR3nt: TGTGCCAGCCCTAAGGGAGTCAATTCACCCCTCCACTTT

j_gene: TRBJ2-1
v_gene: TRBV7-3
d_gene: TRBD1
abundance: -
CDR3aa: CASSQWDRGLYNEQFF
CDR3nt: TGTGCCAGCAGCCAATGGGACAGGGGGCTTTACAATGAGCAGTTCTTC

j_gene: TRBJ2-7
v_gene: TRBV28
d_gene: -
abundance: -
CDR3aa: CASTDPAGGLYEQYF
CDR3nt: TGTGCCAGCACCGACCCGGCAGGGGGGTTGTACGAGCAGTACTTC

j_gene: TRBJ1-1
v_gene: TRBV10-3
d_gene: TRBD1
abundance: -
CDR3aa: CAISDGTANTEAFF
CDR3nt: TGTGCCATCAGTGATGGGACAGCTAACACTGAAGCTTTCTTT

j_gene: TRBJ2-3
v_gene: TRBV7-3
d_gene: TRBD1
abundance: -
CDR3aa: CASSPGTGPDTQYF
CDR3nt: TGTGCCAGCAGCCCCGGGACAGGGCCAGATACGCAGTATTTT

j_gene: TRBJ1-2
v_gene: TRBV4-2
d_gene: TRBD1
abundance: -
CDR3aa: CASSPGQGGSYGYTF
CDR3nt: TGTGCCAGCAGCCCGGGACAGGGGGGTTCCTATGGCTACACCTTC

j_gene: TRBJ1-6
v_gene: TRBV7-5
d_gene: -
abundance: -
CDR3aa: CVRSLSDTNSYSPLHF
CDR3nt: TGTGTCAGAAGCTTATCCGACACAAATTCTTATTCACCCCTCCACTTT

j_gene: TRBJ1-2
v_gene: TRBV4-3
d_gene: TRBD1
abundance: -
CDR3aa: CASSQDWDRDYGYTF
CDR3nt: TGCGCCAGCAGCCAAGATTGGGACAGGGACTATGGCTACACCTTC

j_gene: TRBJ1-1
v_gene: TRBV28
d_gene: -
abundance: -
CDR3aa: CASRPTGNTEAFF
CDR3nt: TGTGCCAGCAGGCCTACGGGGAACACTGAAGCTTTCTTT

j_gene: TRBJ1-1
v_gene: TRBV28
d_gene: -
abundance: -
CDR3aa: CASSPRKGAEAFF
CDR3nt: TGTGCCAGCAGTCCCAGGAAGGGGGCTGAAGCTTTCTTT

j_gene: TRBJ1-3
v_gene: TRBV2
d_gene: -
abundance: -
CDR3aa: CASSGARDGSGNTIYF
CDR3nt: TGTGCCAGCAGTGGGGCCAGGGATGGATCTGGAAACACCATATATTTT

j_gene: TRBJ1-1
v_gene: TRBV7-8
d_gene: -
abundance: -
CDR3aa: CASSSTRGGLNTEAFF
CDR3nt: TGTGCCAGCAGCTCAACTCGCGGGGGATTGAACACTGAAGCTTTCTTT

j_gene: TRBJ2-2
v_gene: TRBV5-1
d_gene: -
abundance: -
CDR3aa: CASSLGWGANTGELFF
CDR3nt: TGCGCCAGCAGCTTGGGTTGGGGGGCGAACACCGGGGAGCTGTTTTTT

j_gene: TRBJ2-7
v_gene: TRBV5-1
d_gene: -
abundance: -
CDR3aa: CASSLMNAYEQYF
CDR3nt: TGCGCCAGCAGCCTAATGAACGCGTACGAGCAGTACTTC

j_gene: TRBJ1-1
v_gene: TRBV29-1
d_gene: -
abundance: -
CDR3aa: CSGKQGRSTEAFF
CDR3nt: TGCAGCGGCAAACAGGGACGATCAACTGAAGCTTTCTTT

j_gene: TRBJ2-3
v_gene: TRBV6-5
d_gene: -
abundance: -
CDR3aa: CASTWTRGSTDTQYF
CDR3nt: TGTGCCAGCACTTGGACGAGGGGGAGCACAGATACGCAGTATTTT

j_gene: TRBJ1-3
v_gene: TRBV5-1
d_gene: -
abundance: -
CDR3aa: CASSLAGVIGNTIYF
CDR3nt: TGCGCCAGCAGCTTGGCAGGGGTCATTGGAAACACCATATATTTT

j_gene: TRBJ2-1
v_gene: TRBV6-5
d_gene: TRBD2
abundance: -
CDR3aa: CASIGGNEQFF
CDR3nt: TGTGCCAGCATCGGGGGGAATGAGCAGTTCTTC

j_gene: TRBJ2-3
v_gene: TRBV5-6
d_gene: TRBD1
abundance: -
CDR3aa: CGTGEGSTDTQYF
CDR3nt: TGTGGGACAGGGGAGGGTAGCACAGATACGCAGTATTTT

j_gene: TRBJ1-1
v_gene: TRBV19
d_gene: TRBD1
abundance: -
CDR3aa: CASSIQGTGVNTEAFF
CDR3nt: TGTGCCAGTAGTATCCAAGGGACAGGGGTGAACACTGAAGCTTTCTTT

j_gene: TRBJ2-3
v_gene: TRBV27
d_gene: -
abundance: -
CDR3aa: CASSLAPLADGRDTQYF
CDR3nt: TGTGCCAGCAGTTTGGCCCCACTAGCTGATGGGCGCGATACGCAGTATTTT

j_gene: TRBJ1-5
v_gene: TRBV6-2/TRBV6-3
d_gene: -
abundance: once
CDR3aa: CASSDQNRPQHF
CDR3nt: TGTGCCAGCAGCGATCAAAACAGGCCCCAGCATTTT

j_gene: TRBJ2-7
v_gene: TRBV30
d_gene: -
abundance: -
CDR3aa: CAWTNSIGVANYYEQYF
CDR3nt: TGTGCCTGGACAAACTCAATAGGGGTTGCAAACTACTACGAGCAGTACTTC

j_gene: TRBJ1-2
v_gene: TRBV5-8
d_gene: -
abundance: few
CDR3aa: CASSLAGTTNYGYTF
CDR3nt: TGTGCCAGCAGCTTGGCCGGGACAACGAACTATGGCTACACCTTC

j_gene: TRBJ1-5
v_gene: TRBV3-1/TRBV3-2
d_gene: TRBD1
abundance: -
CDR3aa: CASSQRGTGNQPQHF
CDR3nt: TGTGCCAGCAGCCAAAGAGGGACAGGCAATCAGCCCCAGCATTTT

j_gene: TRBJ1-5
v_gene: TRBV2
d_gene: TRBD1
abundance: -
CDR3aa: CASRGTGSNQPQHF
CDR3nt: TGTGCCAGCAGGGGGACAGGGTCCAATCAGCCCCAGCATTTT

j_gene: TRBJ2-3
v_gene: TRBV7-9
d_gene: TRBD2
abundance: -
CDR3aa: CASSQGTSGGTDTQYF
CDR3nt: TGTGCCAGCAGCCAAGGGACTAGCGGGGGCACAGATACGCAGTATTTT

j_gene: TRBJ1-2
v_gene: TRBV6-5
d_gene: -
abundance: -
CDR3aa: CASISMGAANYGYTF
CDR3nt: TGTGCCAGCATTTCCATGGGGGCAGCTAACTATGGCTACACCTTC

j_gene: TRBJ2-5
v_gene: TRBV5-1
d_gene: TRBD2
abundance: -
CDR3aa: CASRLAASGGAGETQYF
CDR3nt: TGCGCCAGCAGACTAGCAGCTAGCGGGGGGGCCGGGGAGACCCAGTACTTC

j_gene: TRBJ2-3
v_gene: TRBV30
d_gene: TRBD2
abundance: -
CDR3aa: CAWSRGLAGALRDTQYF
CDR3nt: TGTGCCTGGAGTCGCGGACTAGCGGGGGCCCTTCGAGATACGCAGTATTTT

j_gene: TRBJ1-2
v_gene: TRBV5-1
d_gene: TRBD1
abundance: -
CDR3aa: CASSLGQGATGSGGYTF
CDR3nt: TGCGCCAGCAGCTTGGGGCAGGGGGCGACAGGGTCTGGAGGCTACACCTTC

j_gene: TRBJ1-3
v_gene: TRBV5-4
d_gene: TRBD1
abundance: -
CDR3aa: CASSLDDRAGNTIYF
CDR3nt: TGTGCCAGCAGCTTGGATGACAGGGCTGGAAACACCATATATTTT

j_gene: TRBJ2-7
v_gene: TRBV3-1/TRBV3-2
d_gene: TRBD1
abundance: few
CDR3aa: CASSQVTGVRQYF
CDR3nt: TGTGCCAGCAGCCAGGTGACAGGGGTGCGGCAGTACTTC

j_gene: TRBJ1-1
v_gene: TRBV6-2/TRBV6-3
d_gene: -
abundance: once
CDR3aa: CASSYSREPGMNTEAFF
CDR3nt: TGTGCCAGCAGTTACTCGAGGGAGCCGGGGATGAACACTGAAGCTTTCTTT